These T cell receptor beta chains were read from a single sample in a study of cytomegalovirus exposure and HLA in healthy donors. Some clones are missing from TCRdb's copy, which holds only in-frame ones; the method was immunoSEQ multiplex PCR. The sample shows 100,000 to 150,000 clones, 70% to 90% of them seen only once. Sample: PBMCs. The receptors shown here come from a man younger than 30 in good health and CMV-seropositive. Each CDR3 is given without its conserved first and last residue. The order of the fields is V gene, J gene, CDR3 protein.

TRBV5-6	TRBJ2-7	ASSRGASGVSYEQY
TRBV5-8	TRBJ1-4	ASSIYVATNEKLF
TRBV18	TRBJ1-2	ASSPMDRGFGYT
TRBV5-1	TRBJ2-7	ASSLESAGSSYEQY
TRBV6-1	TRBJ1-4	ASSLQGFNEKLF
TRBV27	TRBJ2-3	ASSRYTDTQY
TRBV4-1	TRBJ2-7	ASSGHGSSYEQY
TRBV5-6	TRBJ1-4	ASSLPEGRGASEKLF
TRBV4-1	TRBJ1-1	ASSQARGDTEAF
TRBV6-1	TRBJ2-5	ASSAPSGGGQETQY
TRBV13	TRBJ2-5	ASSLRKGQETQY
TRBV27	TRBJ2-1	ASSPGGPYNEQF
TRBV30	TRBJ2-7	AWRSAGAYEQY
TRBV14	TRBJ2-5	ASSPDRVRETQY
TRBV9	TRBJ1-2	ASSVGGSNYGYT
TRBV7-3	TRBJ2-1	ASSLSGVDNEQF
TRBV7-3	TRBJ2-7	ASRSGTPGEQY
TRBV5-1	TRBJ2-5	ASSLMTGQETQY
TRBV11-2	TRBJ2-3	ASSFGGASTDTQY
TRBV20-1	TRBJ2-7	SALSQREQY
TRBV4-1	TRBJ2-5	ASSLSGAVETQY
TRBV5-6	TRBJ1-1	ASSLPGNYMNTEAF
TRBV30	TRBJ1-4	AWSPGQGIFNEKLF
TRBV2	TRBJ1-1	ASQRDSLQTMNTEAF
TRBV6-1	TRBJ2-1	ASSGAGTISSYNEQF
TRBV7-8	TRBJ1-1	ASSHPDSSSNTEAF
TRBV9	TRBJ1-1	ASSVRGTGANTEAF
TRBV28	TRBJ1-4	ASRRQGVDEKLF
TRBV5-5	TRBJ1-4	ASSFEYDNELEKLF
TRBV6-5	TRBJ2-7	ASSYSLVGYEQY
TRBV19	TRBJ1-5	ASSKDRSNQPQH
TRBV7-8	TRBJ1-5	ASSSLAGAAGNQPQH
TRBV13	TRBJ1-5	ASSLGTRSDQPQH
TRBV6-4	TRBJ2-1	ASSDLSGGPTDEQF
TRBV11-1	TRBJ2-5	ASSLVFRASGENQETQY